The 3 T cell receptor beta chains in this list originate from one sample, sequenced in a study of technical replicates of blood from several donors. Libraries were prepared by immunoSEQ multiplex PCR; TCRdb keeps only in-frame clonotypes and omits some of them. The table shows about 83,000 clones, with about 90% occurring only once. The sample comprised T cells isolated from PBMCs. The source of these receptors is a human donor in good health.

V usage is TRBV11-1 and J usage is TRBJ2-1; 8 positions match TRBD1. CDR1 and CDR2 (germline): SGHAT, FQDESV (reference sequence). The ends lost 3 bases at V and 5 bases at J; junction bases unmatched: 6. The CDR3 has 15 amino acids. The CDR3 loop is CASSFGQGTHNEQFF. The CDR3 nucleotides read TGTGCCAGCAGCTTTGGACAGGGAACCCACAATGAGCAGTTCTTC.

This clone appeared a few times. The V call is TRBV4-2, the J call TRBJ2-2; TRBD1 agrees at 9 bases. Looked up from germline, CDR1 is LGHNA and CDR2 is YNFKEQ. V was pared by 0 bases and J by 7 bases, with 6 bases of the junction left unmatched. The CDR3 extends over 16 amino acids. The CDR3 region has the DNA TGTGCCAGCAGCCAAGATTCACAGGGGGCTGTCGGGGAGCTGTTTTTT. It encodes CASSQDSQGAVGELFF.

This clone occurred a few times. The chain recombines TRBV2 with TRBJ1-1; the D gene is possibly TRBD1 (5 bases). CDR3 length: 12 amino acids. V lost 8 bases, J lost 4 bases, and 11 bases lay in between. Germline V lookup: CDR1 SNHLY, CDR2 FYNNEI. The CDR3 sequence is CASFFGGTEAFF. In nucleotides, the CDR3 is TGTGCCAGCTTTTTCGGGGGCACTGAAGCTTTCTTT.